The rows below give T cell receptor beta chains drawn from one sample of a study of cytomegalovirus exposure and HLA in healthy donors. The table came from immunoSEQ multiplex PCR; TCRdb's copy has only in-frame clones and leaves some out. The data show approximately 80,000 clones, around 78% seen once. Sequenced sample: PBMCs. These receptors were obtained from a male donor in good health and CMV-seropositive. Each CDR3 is given with its conserved first and last residue. D genes are given only for firm matches. A row's size may be missing; if present it is once, few, many or a size class.

>TRBV15|-|TRBD1|TRBJ2-7
CATSRNRGDPFYEQYF
TGTGCCACCAGCCGAAACAGGGGCGACCCTTTCTACGAGCAGTACTTC
>TRBV6-6|once|-|TRBJ2-2
CASSYTTNTGELFF
TGTGCCAGCAGTTATACCACAAACACCGGGGAGCTGTTTTTT
>TRBV2|-|TRBD1|TRBJ2-7
CASRPDRGEQYF
TGTGCCAGCAGACCGGACAGGGGCGAGCAGTACTTC
>TRBV27|-|TRBD1|TRBJ1-2
CASKTTGAPNYGYTF
TGTGCCAGCAAAACCACAGGGGCCCCTAACTATGGCTACACCTTC
>TRBV7-2|-|-|TRBJ2-7
CASSFREVYEQYF
TGTGCCAGCAGCTTCCGCGAGGTCTACGAGCAGTACTTC
>TRBV13|-|TRBD2|TRBJ2-5
CASSLLTSGTQETQYF
TGTGCCAGCAGCTTGCTGACTAGCGGAACCCAAGAGACCCAGTACTTC
>TRBV5-1|-|TRBD2|TRBJ2-3
CASSLFGGRAPDTQYF
TGCGCCAGCAGCTTGTTTGGCGGGAGAGCCCCAGATACGCAGTATTTT
>TRBV15|-|-|TRBJ2-5
CATSRDPGETQYF
TGTGCCACCAGCAGAGATCCAGGAGAGACCCAGTACTTC
>TRBV5-1|-|-|TRBJ2-7
CASTKGAAYEQYF
TGCGCCAGCACCAAAGGAGCCGCCTACGAGCAGTACTTC
>TRBV10-3|-|-|TRBJ2-3
CAIREGGSTDTQYF
TGTGCCATCAGGGAGGGGGGGAGCACAGATACGCAGTATTTT
>TRBV2|few|-|TRBJ2-5
CASMAEVTQYF
TGTGCCAGCATGGCCGAAGTGACCCAGTACTTC
>TRBV6-4|-|-|TRBJ1-1
CASSDRLGAEAFF
TGTGCCAGCAGTGACCGCTTGGGCGCTGAAGCTTTCTTT
>TRBV7-6|-|-|TRBJ2-3
CASSLGAQGGTDTQYF
TGTGCCAGCAGCTTAGGGGCCCAGGGTGGGACAGATACGCAGTATTTT
>TRBV7-2|-|-|TRBJ2-3
CASSLLVAGFTDTQYF
TGTGCCAGCAGCTTACTCGTGGCGGGATTCACAGATACGCAGTATTTT
>TRBV4-3|few|-|TRBJ2-1
CASSQVPLRENPYNEQFF
TGCGCCAGCAGCCAGGTTCCCCTCCGGGAAAATCCCTACAATGAGCAGTTCTTC
>TRBV7-8|-|TRBD1|TRBJ1-2
CASSLMVGTANYGYTF
TGTGCCAGCAGCTTAATGGTCGGGACAGCGAACTATGGCTACACCTTC
>TRBV7-2|-|-|TRBJ2-4
CASTQMTKNIQYF
TGTGCCAGCACCCAGATGACCAAAAACATTCAGTACTTC
>TRBV18|-|TRBD2|TRBJ2-1
CASSQLAGADNEQFF
TGTGCCAGCTCACAACTAGCGGGGGCAGACAATGAGCAGTTCTTC
>TRBV27|-|-|TRBJ2-3
CASSSAALFLDTQYF
TGTGCCAGCAGTTCCGCGGCCCTCTTCTTGGATACGCAGTATTTT
>TRBV10-3|-|-|TRBJ1-2
CAISEDRTARYGYTF
TGTGCCATCAGTGAGGATAGGACAGCCCGCTATGGCTACACCTTC
>TRBV15|-|TRBD2|TRBJ2-1
CATRPAGAYNEQFF
TGTGCCACCCGCCCAGCGGGAGCCTACAATGAGCAGTTCTTC
>TRBV15|medium-sized|-|TRBJ1-4
CATSSSETEKLFF
TGTGCCACCAGCAGTTCGGAGACTGAAAAACTGTTTTTT
>TRBV7-9|-|TRBD1|TRBJ1-6
CASSSTGGGSPLHF
TGTGCCAGCAGCTCTACAGGGGGGGGATCACCCCTCCACTTT
>TRBV7-9|-|-|TRBJ2-1
CASSPSAGSSYNEQFF
TGTGCCAGCAGCCCATCGGCGGGCAGCTCCTACAATGAGCAGTTCTTC
>TRBV7-8|-|-|TRBJ2-1
CASSSGLEQFF
TGTGCCAGCAGCTCCGGACTAGAGCAGTTCTTC
>TRBV5-4|-|-|TRBJ2-1
CASSLQGRSYNEQFF
TGTGCCAGCAGCTTGCAGGGGCGGTCCTACAATGAGCAGTTCTTC